Shown below are 3 T cell receptor beta chains from a single sample sequenced in a study of blood T cell repertoires in COVID-19. Profiling relied on immunoSEQ multiplex PCR, and the TCRdb table lists in-frame clones only, not all of them. The sample has approximately 93,000 clones, approximately 87% seen once. Sequenced input: peripheral blood. The receptors stem from a human donor in a cohort sampled during active COVID-19.

As DNA, the CDR3 is TGCGCCAGCAGCTTGGGTATGGGGCCCAGCCCCCAAGAGACCCAGTACTTC. Translation gives CASSLGMGPSPQETQYF. This chain links TRBV5-1 with TRBJ2-5, with D possibly TRBD1 on 5 matching bases. In germline, CDR1 is SGHRS, CDR2 YFSETQ. The CDR3 contains 17 residues. V lost 0 bases and J lost 1, with 16 bases in between. Supplemented by reference TRBV5-1 and TRBJ2-5, the full variable domain reads KAGVTQTPRYLIKTRGQQVTLSCSPISGHRSVSWYQQTPGQGLQFLFEYFSETQRNKGNFPGRFSGRQFSNSRSEMNVSTLELGDSALYLCASSLGMGPSPQETQYFGPGTRLLVL.

The chain employs TRBV3-1 (or the pseudogene TRBV3-2) and TRBJ1-5, with a possible D match to TRBD1 (5 bases). This CDR3 is built from 14 residues. Germline assignment: CDR1 LGHDT and CDR2 YNNKEL (reference sequence). Trimming pared 2 bases from V and 4 bases from J, leaving 9 bases between. This CDR3 is CASSQMQGNQPQHF. Here the CDR3 DNA reads TGTGCCAGCAGCCAAATGCAGGGAAATCAGCCCCAGCATTTT.

The chain is built from TRBV18 and TRBJ2-3; D might be TRBD2 (6 bases). Looked up from germline, CDR1 is KGHSH and CDR2 is LQKENI. V was shortened by 6 bases and J by 1 base, with 14 bases between the two germline ends. The CDR3 covers 15 residues. In nucleotides, the CDR3 is TGTGCCAGCTCGGCCCGGGGGACGGGCACAGATACGCAGTATTTT. As protein: CASSARGTGTDTQYF.